These 13 T cell receptor beta chains share one sample of origin, sequenced in a study of cytomegalovirus exposure and HLA in healthy donors. A multiplex PCR was run with 60 Vbeta primers and 13 Jbeta primers. This table comes from immunoSEQ multiplex PCR, and its TCRdb copy is limited to in-frame clones, with some not included. The specimen's table records 110,000 to 150,000 clones. Sequences were obtained from PBMCs. The receptors here all came from a male donor in good health and CMV-seronegative.

V gene TRBV15 combines with J gene TRBJ2-7; 10 nucleotides agree with TRBD1. Trimming removed 5 bases from V and 6 bases from J; junction bases left unmatched: 10. Looked up from germline, CDR1 is LNHNV and CDR2 is YYDKDF (reference sequence). The CDR3 length is 15 residues. CDR3 sequence reads: CATSSSRQGALEQYF. As DNA, the CDR3 is TGTGCCACCAGCTCTTCGCGACAGGGGGCCCTCGAGCAGTACTTC.

V is TRBV29-1 and J is TRBJ2-7, with 8 positions matching TRBD2. The germline V gene encodes CDR1 SQVTM and CDR2 ANQGSEA. The CDR3 has 14 residues. Germline trimming cut 5 bases from V and 5 bases from J; bases unmatched to any gene: 11. CDR3 amino acids: CSVSPAGGTNEQYF. CDR3 bases: TGCAGCGTTTCTCCTGCGGGAGGAACGAACGAGCAGTACTTC.

The rearrangement links TRBV4-1 to TRBJ2-7; 10 bases agree with TRBD2. CDR1 is MGHRA and CDR2 is YSYEKL in the germline V gene. CDR3 length equals 17 residues. Trimming cost V 4 bases and J 2 bases; bases outside gene matches: 11. CDR3 DNA: TGCGCCAGCAGCCCTTCAACCATAGCGGGGGGACCCTACGAGCAGTACTTC. This sequence encodes CASSPSTIAGGPYEQYF.

The rearrangement uses TRBV2 and TRBJ1-2; TRBD1 aligns across 7 bases. Germline V gene lookup returns CDR1 SNHLY and CDR2 FYNNEI. With 2 bases clipped from V and 0 bases from J, the junction kept 6 bases outside the gene matches. The CDR3 sequence is 16 residues long. CDR3 protein: CASSEITQGTNYGYTF. DNA of the CDR3: TGTGCCAGCAGTGAAATCACACAGGGGACTAACTATGGCTACACCTTC.

V gene TRBV7-2 combines with J gene TRBJ2-7, with 8 positions matching TRBD1. J gave up 3 bases and V 4 bases, and 5 bases lay outside the gene matches. From germline, CDR1 is SGHTA and CDR2 FQGNSA. The CDR3 covers 14 residues. CDR3 DNA: TGTGCCAGCAGCTCGTCGACAGGGGTCTACGAGCAGTACTTC. As protein: CASSSSTGVYEQYF.

This chain joins TRBV11-2 and TRBJ1-5; the D gene is possibly TRBD1 (6 bases). This CDR3 has 15 residues. Between the trimmed V and J ends, which lost 5 bases and 4 bases, there was a span of 15 bases. Germline V gives CDR1 SGHAT, CDR2 FQNNGV. The CDR3 DNA sequence: TGTGCCAGCAGCCCCCAGGGACACATAAATCAGCCCCAGCATTTT. This encodes CASSPQGHINQPQHF.

The rearrangement uses TRBV5-1 and TRBJ1-2; no definite D call. The CDR3 is 14 residues long. The germline V and J ends were trimmed by 1 base and 0 bases, with 7 bases remaining between them. Germline CDR1 is SGHRS and CDR2 is YFSETQ. The CDR3 reads CASSLTNANYGYTF. CDR3 nucleotide sequence: TGCGCCAGCAGCTTGACAAACGCTAACTATGGCTACACCTTC.

The rearrangement links TRBV6-5 to TRBJ1-2; 12 bases are a match to TRBD1. This CDR3 region has 14 residues. Germline V gene sequence: CDR1 MNHEY, CDR2 SVGAGI. The V segment lost 7 bases and the J segment 7 bases; nucleotides outside the gene matches: 7. The CDR3 region has the DNA TGTGCCAGCACCAAGGGACAGGGGGCGTTTGGCTACACCTTC. Its protein is CASTKGQGAFGYTF.

The chain combines TRBV9 with TRBJ1-2, with TRBD1 matching over 9 bases. From germline, CDR1 is SGDLS and CDR2 YYNGEE. V gave up 3 bases and J gave up 4 bases; unmatched junction bases: 10. The CDR3 is made up of 16 amino acids. The CDR3 spells CASSGLTGGAGYGYTF. The CDR3 region has the DNA TGTGCCAGCAGCGGACTAACAGGGGGCGCGGGCTATGGCTACACCTTC.

About this clone: The junction does not match germline at one end; this may be a read error. The CDR3 DNA reads TGTGCCAGCAGTACCTCTAGCGGGTCTCCCACCGACTTC. This translates into CASSTSSGSPTDF. The rearrangement links TRBV6-1 to TRBJ2-5, with 8 positions matching TRBD2. Germline V gene lookup returns CDR1 MNHNS and CDR2 SASEGT. The CDR3 is 13 residues long.

This chain uses TRBV5-1 with TRBJ2-5, with TRBD2 as a possible D gene (6 bases). Trimming stripped 2 bases from V and 2 bases from J, with 13 bases between. The CDR3 is made up of 15 amino acids. Germline V gene data show CDR1 as SGHRS and CDR2 as YFSETQ. CDR3 protein: CASSFKAGSQETQYF. The DNA of the CDR3 is TGCGCCAGCAGCTTTAAGGCGGGGAGTCAAGAGACCCAGTACTTC.

This chain links TRBV7-9 with TRBJ2-4, with 13 bases matching TRBD2. Germline loops: CDR1 SEHNR, CDR2 FQNEAQ (reference sequence). This CDR3 comprises 15 residues. V lost 4 bases, J lost 8 bases, and 5 bases stayed unmatched. The CDR3 sequence is CASSSGLAGLYIQYF. CDR3 sequence (DNA): TGTGCCAGCAGCTCGGGACTAGCGGGGTTGTACATTCAGTACTTC.

This chain links TRBV6-1 with TRBJ2-7; the D is unclear. The V gene lost 8 bases and the J gene lost 4 bases, with 15 bases spanning the gap. Germline CDR1 MNHNS, CDR2 SASEGT. The CDR3 extends over 13 amino acids. Here the CDR3 reads CASHSNYAYEQYF. Here the CDR3 DNA reads TGTGCCAGCCACTCGAACTATGCGTACGAGCAGTACTTC.